Presented here are 6 T cell receptor beta chains from one specimen sequenced in a study of neurological immune-mediated disorders. TCRdb redid the calling of the 5' RACE reads with MiXCR, one entry per CDR3 protein. This sample has some 95,000 distinct CDR3 sequences, with 3% to 4.5% found just once. The sample comprised PBMCs. These receptor sequences come from a woman between 18 and 30 years old with multiple sclerosis.

This clonotype was counted ten times or more. This chain uses TRBV5-1 with TRBJ2-2, with D unclear. From germline, CDR1 is SGHRS and CDR2 YFSETQ. The CDR3 is 14 residues long. V lost 4 bases and J 0 bases, leaving 7 bases between the germline ends. The CDR3 nucleotides read TGCGCCAGCAGCCTTCCCGCGAACACCGGGGAGCTGTTTTTT. It translates to CASSLPANTGELFF.

On this clonotype itself: A much larger clone is a single base away; this may be a read error. This chain joins TRBV7-9 and TRBJ1-5; D ambiguous. Trimming removed 5 bases from V and 6 bases from J, with 11 bases in between. Looked up from germline, CDR1 is SEHNR and CDR2 is FQNEAQ (reference sequence). The CDR3 is 13 amino acids. CDR3 nucleotide sequence: TGTGCCAGCAGCCTCGGATGGGCTCAGCCCCAGCATTTT. Encoded protein: CASSLGWAQPQHF.

This clonotype occurred many times. The rearrangement joins TRBV3-1 to TRBJ2-7; perhaps TRBD1 as D (5 bases). V was cut by 1 base and J by 2 bases, with 12 bases left in between. The germline V gene encodes CDR1 LGHDT and CDR2 YNNKEL (reference sequence). The CDR3 runs to 15 residues. CDR3 sequence (DNA): TGTGCCAGCAGCCAAGGTGGCAGGGCCACCTACGAGCAGTACTTC. Encoded protein: CASSQGGRATYEQYF.

This clonotype was picked up many times. The chain recombines TRBV7-6 with TRBJ1-2; 7 positions agree with TRBD1. The length of the CDR3 is 17 residues. With V trimmed by 5 bases and J by 6 bases, 18 bases remained unmatched. The V gene's germline CDR1 is SGHVS and CDR2 FNYEAQ. DNA for the CDR3: TGTGCCAGCAGCCCACCCGGGACAGCCGGCGGGGTTCATGGCTACACCTTC. As protein: CASSPPGTAGGVHGYTF.

This clonotype showed up many times. The chain couples TRBV3-1 to TRBJ2-2, with D possibly TRBD1 on 6 matching bases. The CDR3 runs 15 residues. Trimming took 6 bases from V and 3 from J, leaving 14 bases between them. Germline assignment: CDR1 LGHDT and CDR2 YNNKEL (reference sequence). The CDR3 sequence: CASSQGHLDTGELFF. In DNA form, the CDR3 reads TGTGCCAGCAGTCAGGGACACCTAGACACCGGGGAGCTGTTTTTT.

This clonotype was counted many times. This rearrangement joins TRBV15 to TRBJ2-3; tentative D call: TRBD2 (5 bases). Germline CDR1 is LNHNV and CDR2 is YYDKDF (reference sequence). Trimming stripped 5 bases from V and 2 bases from J, with 14 bases between. The CDR3 runs to 15 residues. CDR3: CATSARTGATDTQYF. For the CDR3, the DNA is TGTGCCACCAGCGCCCGGACTGGAGCCACAGATACGCAGTATTTT. Complete variable domain (other parts from reference TRBV15 and TRBJ2-3): DAMVIQNPRYQVTQFGKPVTLSCSQTLNHNVMYWYQQKSSQAPKLLFHYYDKDFNNEADTPDNFQSRRPNTSFCFLDIRSPGLGDTAMYLCATSARTGATDTQYFGPGTRLTVL.